The text below deals with one TCR beta chain. The data were obtained in a study of control samples from healthy donors and cancer patients. Some clones are missing from TCRdb's copy, which holds only in-frame ones; the method was immunoSEQ multiplex PCR. This sample has around 71,000 clones, with less than 95% found just once. Trimming left V 4 bases short and J 6 bases short, with 21 bases between. CDR3 length equals 15 residues. Germline CDR1 and CDR2: SQVTM and ANQGSEA. V usage is TRBV29-1 and J usage is TRBJ1-1, with a tentative D call TRBD1 (5 bases). The receptor's source is a woman in her 50s with colorectal cancer. Sequencing was done on a sample of PBMCs. In nucleotides, the CDR3 is TGCAGCGTTGGGGGACGGCCGGCGGCTGTCCCTGAAGCTTTCTTT. This codes for CSVGGRPAAVPEAFF.